This record concerns one TCR beta chain sequence. The same CDR3 also results from other DNA sequences found in this sample. The CDR3 runs 14 residues. CDR1 and CDR2 (germline): SGDLS, YYNGEE. V lost 0 bases to trimming and J lost 3 bases, with 10 bases between them. The data are from a study of PD-L1 blockade in urothelial cancer. Looking at the study overall: Blood was analyzed 3 weeks (second dose) and 6 weeks after treatment start. Across blood samples, T cells had a median count of approximately 130,000.

Spiking of synthetic TCR analog templates was performed in each PCR. Profiling relied on immunoSEQ multiplex PCR, and the TCRdb table lists in-frame clones only, not all of them. The top ten hold 2% to 2.5% of the sample, which has approximately 110,000 clones, around 82% seen once. Patients yielded 1 to 8 samples each, pretreatment and on-treatment. The TCR comes from a middle-aged man with urothelial cancer. Sequencing used PBMCs, obtained around atezolizumab (anti-PD-L1) treatment. The chain employs TRBV9 and TRBJ2-7; D not resolved. CDR3 in DNA: TGTGCCAGCAGCGTAGATGGGCAAATCTACGAGCAGTACTTC. Protein sequence: CASSVDGQIYEQYF.